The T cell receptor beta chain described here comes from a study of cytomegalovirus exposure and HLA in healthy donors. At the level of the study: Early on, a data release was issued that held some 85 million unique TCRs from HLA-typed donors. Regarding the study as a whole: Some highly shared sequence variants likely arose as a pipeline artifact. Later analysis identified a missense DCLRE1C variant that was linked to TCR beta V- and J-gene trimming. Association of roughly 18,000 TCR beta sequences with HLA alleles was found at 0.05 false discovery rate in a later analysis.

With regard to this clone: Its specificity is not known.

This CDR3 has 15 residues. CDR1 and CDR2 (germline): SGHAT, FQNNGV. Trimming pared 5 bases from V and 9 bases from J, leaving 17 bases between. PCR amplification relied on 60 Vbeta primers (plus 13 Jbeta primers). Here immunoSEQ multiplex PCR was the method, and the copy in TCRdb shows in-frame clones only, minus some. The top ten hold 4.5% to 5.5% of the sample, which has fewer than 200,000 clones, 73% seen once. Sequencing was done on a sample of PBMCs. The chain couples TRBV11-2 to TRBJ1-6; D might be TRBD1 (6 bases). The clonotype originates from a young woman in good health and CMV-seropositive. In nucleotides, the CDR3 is TGTGCCAGCAGCCTCTCCGGGACAAGGCTTTCACCCCTCCACTTT. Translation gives CASSLSGTRLSPLHF.